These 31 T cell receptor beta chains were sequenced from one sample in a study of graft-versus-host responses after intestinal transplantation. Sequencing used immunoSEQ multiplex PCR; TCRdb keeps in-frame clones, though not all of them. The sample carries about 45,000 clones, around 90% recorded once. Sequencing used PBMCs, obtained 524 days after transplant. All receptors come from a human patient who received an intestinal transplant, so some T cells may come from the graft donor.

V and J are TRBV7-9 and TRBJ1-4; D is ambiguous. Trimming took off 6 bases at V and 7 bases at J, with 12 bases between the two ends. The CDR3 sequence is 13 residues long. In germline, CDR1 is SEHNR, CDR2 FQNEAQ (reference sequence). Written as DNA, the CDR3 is TGTGCCAGCAGTTCCGGGTCCAGTGAAAAACTGTTTTTT. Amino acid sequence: CASSSGSSEKLFF.

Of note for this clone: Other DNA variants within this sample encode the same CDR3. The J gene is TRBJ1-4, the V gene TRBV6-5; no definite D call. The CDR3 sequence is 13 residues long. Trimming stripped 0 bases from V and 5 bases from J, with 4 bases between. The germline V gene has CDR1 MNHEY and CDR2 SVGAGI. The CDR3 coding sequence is TGTGCCAGCAGTTACTCTGGGAATGAAAAACTGTTTTTT. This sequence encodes CASSYSGNEKLFF.

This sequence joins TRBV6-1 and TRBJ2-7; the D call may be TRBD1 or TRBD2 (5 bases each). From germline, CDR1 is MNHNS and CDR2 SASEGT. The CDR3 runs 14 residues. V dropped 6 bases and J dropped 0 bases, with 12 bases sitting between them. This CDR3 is CASREPGPSYEQYF. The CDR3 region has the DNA TGTGCCAGCAGGGAACCGGGACCCTCCTACGAGCAGTACTTC.

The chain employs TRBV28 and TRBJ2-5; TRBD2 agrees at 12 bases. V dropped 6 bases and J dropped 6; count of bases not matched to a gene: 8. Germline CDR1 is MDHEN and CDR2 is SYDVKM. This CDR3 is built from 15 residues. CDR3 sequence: CASSPTSGSHKTQYF. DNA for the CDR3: TGTGCCAGCAGCCCGACTAGCGGGAGTCATAAGACCCAGTACTTC.

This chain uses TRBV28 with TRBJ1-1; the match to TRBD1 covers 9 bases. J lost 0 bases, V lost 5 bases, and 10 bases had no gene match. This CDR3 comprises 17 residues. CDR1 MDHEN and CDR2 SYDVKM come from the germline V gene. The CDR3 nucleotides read TGTGCCAGCAGTCTCGGGACAGGGTGGGACATGAACACTGAAGCTTTCTTT. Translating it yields CASSLGTGWDMNTEAFF. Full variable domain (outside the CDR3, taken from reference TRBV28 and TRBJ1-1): DVKVTQSSRYLVKRTGEKVFLECVQDMDHENMFWYRQDPGLGLRLIYFSYDVKMKEKGDIPEGYSVSREKKERFSLILESASTNQTSMYLCASSLGTGWDMNTEAFFGQGTRLTVV.

The CDR3 sequence is CASRGWGYDTEAFF. The CDR3 DNA reads as TGTGCCAGTAGGGGGTGGGGCTATGACACTGAAGCTTTCTTT. The V and J genes are TRBV19 and TRBJ1-1; TRBD1 is a possible D gene (5 bases). The CDR3 length is 14 residues. The V end was cut by 6 bases, the J end by 3 bases, with 14 bases between. Germline assignment: CDR1 LNHDA and CDR2 SQIVND (reference sequence).

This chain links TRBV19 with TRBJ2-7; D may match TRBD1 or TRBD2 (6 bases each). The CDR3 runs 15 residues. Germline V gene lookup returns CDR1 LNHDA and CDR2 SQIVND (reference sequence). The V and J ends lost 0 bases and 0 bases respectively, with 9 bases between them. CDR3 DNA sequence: TGTGCCAGTAGTATAGAGGGGGGCCGCTCCTACGAGCAGTACTTC. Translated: CASSIEGGRSYEQYF.

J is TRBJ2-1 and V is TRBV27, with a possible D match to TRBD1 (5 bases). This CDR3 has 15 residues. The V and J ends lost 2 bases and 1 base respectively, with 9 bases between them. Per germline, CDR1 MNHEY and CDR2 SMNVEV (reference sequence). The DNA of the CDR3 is TGTGCCAGCAGTTTAGAGCAGGGATCCTACAATGAGCAGTTCTTC. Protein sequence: CASSLEQGSYNEQFF.

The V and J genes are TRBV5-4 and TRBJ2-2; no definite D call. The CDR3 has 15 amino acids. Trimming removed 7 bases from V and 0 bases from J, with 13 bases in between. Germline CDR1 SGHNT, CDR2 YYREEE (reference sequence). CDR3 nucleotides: TGTGCCAGCCAGGATCGGACGTCGAACACCGGGGAGCTGTTTTTT. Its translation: CASQDRTSNTGELFF.

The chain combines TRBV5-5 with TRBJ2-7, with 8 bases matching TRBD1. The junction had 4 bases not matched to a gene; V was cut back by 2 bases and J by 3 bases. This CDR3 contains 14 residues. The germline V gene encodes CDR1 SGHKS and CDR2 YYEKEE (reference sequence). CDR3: CASSLQGVGYEQYF. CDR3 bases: TGTGCCAGCAGCTTACAGGGGGTCGGCTACGAGCAGTACTTC.

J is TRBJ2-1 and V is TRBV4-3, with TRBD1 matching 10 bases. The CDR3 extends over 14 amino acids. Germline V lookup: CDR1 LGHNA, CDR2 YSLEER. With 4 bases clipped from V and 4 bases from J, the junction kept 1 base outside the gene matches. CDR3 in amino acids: CASSPGQGYNEQFF. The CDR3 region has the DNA TGCGCCAGCAGCCCGGGACAGGGGTACAATGAGCAGTTCTTC.

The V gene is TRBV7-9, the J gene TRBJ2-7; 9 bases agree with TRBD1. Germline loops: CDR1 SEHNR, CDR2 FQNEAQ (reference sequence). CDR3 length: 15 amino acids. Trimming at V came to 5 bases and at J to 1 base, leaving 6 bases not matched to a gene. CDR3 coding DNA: TGTGCCAGCAGCCCCTGGACAGGGGCTTCCTACGAGCAGTACTTC. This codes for CASSPWTGASYEQYF.

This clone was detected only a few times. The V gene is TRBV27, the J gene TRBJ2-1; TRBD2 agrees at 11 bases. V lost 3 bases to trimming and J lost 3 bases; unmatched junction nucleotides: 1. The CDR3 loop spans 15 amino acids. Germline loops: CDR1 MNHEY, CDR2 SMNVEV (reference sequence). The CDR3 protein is CASSFGTSGYNEQFF. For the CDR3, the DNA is TGTGCCAGCAGTTTCGGGACTAGCGGCTACAATGAGCAGTTCTTC.

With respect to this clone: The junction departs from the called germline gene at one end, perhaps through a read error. CDR3 DNA: TGTGCCGGCAGGTCCCTCGGACATCTCACCGGGGAGCTGTTTTTT. This codes for CAGRSLGHLTGELFF. This chain joins TRBV28 and TRBJ2-2; a possible D gene is TRBD1 (5 bases). CDR1 and CDR2 (germline): MDHEN, SYDVKM. The CDR3 has 15 residues.

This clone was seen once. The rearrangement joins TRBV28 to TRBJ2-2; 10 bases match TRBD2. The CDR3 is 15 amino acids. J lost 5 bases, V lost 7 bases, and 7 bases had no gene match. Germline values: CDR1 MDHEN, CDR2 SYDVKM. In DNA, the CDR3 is TGTGCCAGCACCCGAGCGGGAGGGGGGACCGGGGAGCTGTTTTTT. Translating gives CASTRAGGGTGELFF.

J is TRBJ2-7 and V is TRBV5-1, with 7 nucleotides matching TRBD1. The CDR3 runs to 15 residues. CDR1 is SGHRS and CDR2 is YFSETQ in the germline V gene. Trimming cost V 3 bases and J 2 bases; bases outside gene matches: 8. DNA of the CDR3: TGCGCCAGCAGCTCGAGACAGGGTAGGACCTACGAGCAGTACTTC. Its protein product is CASSSRQGRTYEQYF.

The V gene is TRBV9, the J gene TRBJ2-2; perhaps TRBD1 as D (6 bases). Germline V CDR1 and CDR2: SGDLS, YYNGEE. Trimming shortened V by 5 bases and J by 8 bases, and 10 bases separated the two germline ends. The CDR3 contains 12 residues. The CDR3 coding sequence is TGTGCCAGCAGTACAGGGATTGGGGAGCTGTTTTTT. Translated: CASSTGIGELFF.

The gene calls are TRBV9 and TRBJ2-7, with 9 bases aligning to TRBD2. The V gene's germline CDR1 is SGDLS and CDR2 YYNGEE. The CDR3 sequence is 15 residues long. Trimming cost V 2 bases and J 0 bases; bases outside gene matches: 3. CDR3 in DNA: TGTGCCAGCAGCGTTTTAGCGGGAGTCTCCTACGAGCAGTACTTC. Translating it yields CASSVLAGVSYEQYF.

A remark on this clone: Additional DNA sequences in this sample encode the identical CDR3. This CDR3 reads CASSIPGLAINEQFF. The CDR3 bases are TGTGCCAGTAGTATCCCGGGACTAGCGATCAATGAGCAGTTCTTC. This sequence joins TRBV19 and TRBJ2-1; TRBD2 agrees at 10 bases. This CDR3 is built from 15 residues. V shed 3 bases, J shed 6 bases, and the junction held 5 bases outside the gene matches. Germline loops: CDR1 LNHDA, CDR2 SQIVND (reference sequence).

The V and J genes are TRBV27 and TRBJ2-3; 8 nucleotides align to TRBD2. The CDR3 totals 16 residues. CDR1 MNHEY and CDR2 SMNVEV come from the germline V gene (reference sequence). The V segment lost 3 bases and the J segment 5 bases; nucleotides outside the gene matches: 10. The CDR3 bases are TGTGCCAGCAGTTTGGGTAGCGGGACCGGGGGAGATACGCAGTATTTT. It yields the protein CASSLGSGTGGDTQYF.

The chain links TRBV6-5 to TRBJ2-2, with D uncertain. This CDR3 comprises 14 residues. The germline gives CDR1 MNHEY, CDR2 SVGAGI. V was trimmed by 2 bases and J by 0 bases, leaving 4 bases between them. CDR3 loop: CASSYGANTGELFF. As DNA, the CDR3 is TGTGCCAGCAGTTACGGGGCGAACACCGGGGAGCTGTTTTTT.

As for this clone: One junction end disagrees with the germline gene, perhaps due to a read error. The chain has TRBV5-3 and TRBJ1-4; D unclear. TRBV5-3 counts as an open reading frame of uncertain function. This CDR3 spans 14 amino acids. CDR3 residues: CASSLGGKDEKLFF. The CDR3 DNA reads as TGTGCCAGCAGCTTAGGAGGGAAGGATGAAAAACTGTTTTTT.

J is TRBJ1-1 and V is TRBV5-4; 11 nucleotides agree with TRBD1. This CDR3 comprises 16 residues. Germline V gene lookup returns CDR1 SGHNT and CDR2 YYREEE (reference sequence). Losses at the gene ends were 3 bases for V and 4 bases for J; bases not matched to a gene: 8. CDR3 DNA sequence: TGTGCCAGCAGCTCCGGACAGGGGGCGCAGAGCACTGAAGCTTTCTTT. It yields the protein CASSSGQGAQSTEAFF.

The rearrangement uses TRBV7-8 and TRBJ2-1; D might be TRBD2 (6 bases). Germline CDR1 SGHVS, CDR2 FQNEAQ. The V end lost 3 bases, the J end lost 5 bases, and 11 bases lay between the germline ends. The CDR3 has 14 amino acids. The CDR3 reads CASSLSGVHNEQFF. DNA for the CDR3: TGTGCCAGCAGCTTGTCGGGGGTTCACAATGAGCAGTTCTTC.

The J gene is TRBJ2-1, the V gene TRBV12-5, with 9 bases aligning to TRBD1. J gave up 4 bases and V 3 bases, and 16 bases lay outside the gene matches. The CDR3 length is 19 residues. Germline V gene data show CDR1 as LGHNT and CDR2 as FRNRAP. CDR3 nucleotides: TGTGCTAGTGGTTTCAGGAGGAGTGGACAGGGGAGCAAGTACAATGAGCAGTTCTTC. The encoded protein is CASGFRRSGQGSKYNEQFF.

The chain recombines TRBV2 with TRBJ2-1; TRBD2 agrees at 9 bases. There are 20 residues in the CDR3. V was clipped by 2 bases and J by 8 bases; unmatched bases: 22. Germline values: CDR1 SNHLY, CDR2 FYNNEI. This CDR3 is CASSEYPPSPSGVEFHEQFF. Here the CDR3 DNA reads TGTGCCAGCAGTGAATATCCCCCCTCTCCTAGCGGGGTAGAGTTCCATGAGCAGTTCTTC.

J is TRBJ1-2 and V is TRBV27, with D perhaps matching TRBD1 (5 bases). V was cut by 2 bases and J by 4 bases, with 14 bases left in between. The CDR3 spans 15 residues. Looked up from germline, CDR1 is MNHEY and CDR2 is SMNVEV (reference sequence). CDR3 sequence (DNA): TGTGCCAGCAGTTTAAGTTCTGGGGGTGGCTATGGCTACACCTTC. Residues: CASSLSSGGGYGYTF.

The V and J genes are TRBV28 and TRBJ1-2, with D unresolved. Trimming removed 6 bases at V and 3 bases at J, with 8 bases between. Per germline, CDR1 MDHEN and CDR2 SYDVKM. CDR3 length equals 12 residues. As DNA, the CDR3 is TGTGCCAGCAGCCCCGGGGACTATGGCTACACCTTC. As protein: CASSPGDYGYTF.

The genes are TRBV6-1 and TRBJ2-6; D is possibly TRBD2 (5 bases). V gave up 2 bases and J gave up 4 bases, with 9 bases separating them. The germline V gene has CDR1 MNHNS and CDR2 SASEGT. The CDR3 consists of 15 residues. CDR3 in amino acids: CASSEIGNGANVLTF. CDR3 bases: TGTGCCAGCAGTGAAATCGGGAACGGGGCCAACGTCCTGACTTTC.

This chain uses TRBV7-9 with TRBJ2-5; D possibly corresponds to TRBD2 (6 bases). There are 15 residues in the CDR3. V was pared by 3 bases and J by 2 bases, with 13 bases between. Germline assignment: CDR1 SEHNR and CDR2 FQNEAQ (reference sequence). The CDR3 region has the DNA TGTGCCAGCAGCTTTCCCCTAGCGAGTCAAGAGACCCAGTACTTC. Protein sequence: CASSFPLASQETQYF.

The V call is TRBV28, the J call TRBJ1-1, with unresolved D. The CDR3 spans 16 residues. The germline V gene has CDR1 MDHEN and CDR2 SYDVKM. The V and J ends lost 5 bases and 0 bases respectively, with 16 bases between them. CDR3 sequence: CASSPTPDWVNTEAFF. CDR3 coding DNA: TGTGCCAGCAGTCCGACGCCGGACTGGGTGAACACTGAAGCTTTCTTT.